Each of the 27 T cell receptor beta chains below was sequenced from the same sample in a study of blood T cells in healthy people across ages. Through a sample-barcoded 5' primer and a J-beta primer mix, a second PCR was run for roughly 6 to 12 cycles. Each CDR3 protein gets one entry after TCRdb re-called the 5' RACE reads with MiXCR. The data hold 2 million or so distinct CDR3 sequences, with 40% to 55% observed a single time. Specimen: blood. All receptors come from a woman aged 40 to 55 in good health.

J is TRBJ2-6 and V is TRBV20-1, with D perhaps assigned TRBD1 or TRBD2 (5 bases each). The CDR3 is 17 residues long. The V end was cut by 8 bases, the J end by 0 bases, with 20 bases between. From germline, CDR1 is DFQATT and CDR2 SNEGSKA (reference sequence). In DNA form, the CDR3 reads TGCAGTTCCCGGGACCAACATACCAGCTCTGGGGCCAACGTCCTGACTTTC. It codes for CSSRDQHTSSGANVLTF.

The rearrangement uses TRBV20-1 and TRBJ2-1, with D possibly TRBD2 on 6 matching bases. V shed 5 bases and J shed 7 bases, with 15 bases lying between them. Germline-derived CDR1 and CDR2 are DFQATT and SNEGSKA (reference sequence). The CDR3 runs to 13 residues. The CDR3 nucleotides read TGCAGTGCTGGAGGACCTGCGGGGAATGAGCAGTTCTTC. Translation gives CSAGGPAGNEQFF.

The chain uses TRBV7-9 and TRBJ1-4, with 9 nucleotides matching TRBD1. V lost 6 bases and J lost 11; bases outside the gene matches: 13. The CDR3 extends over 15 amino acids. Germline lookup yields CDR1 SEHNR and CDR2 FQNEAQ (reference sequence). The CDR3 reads CASSELGQGFVKLFF. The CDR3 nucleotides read TGTGCCAGCAGTGAACTAGGACAGGGGTTTGTGAAACTGTTTTTT.

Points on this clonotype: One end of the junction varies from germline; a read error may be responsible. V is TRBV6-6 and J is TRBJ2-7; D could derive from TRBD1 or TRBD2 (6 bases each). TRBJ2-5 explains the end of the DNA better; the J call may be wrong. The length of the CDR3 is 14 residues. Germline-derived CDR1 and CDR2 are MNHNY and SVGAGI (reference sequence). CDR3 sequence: CASSYSGGQGTQYF. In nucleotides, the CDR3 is TGTGCCAGCAGTTACTCTGGGGGGCAAGGGACCCAGTACTTC.

CDR3 DNA sequence: TGCAGTGCTCACAACCCAGCGGGGAAAGAGACCCAGTACTTC. Translating gives CSAHNPAGKETQYF. This rearrangement joins TRBV20-1 to TRBJ2-5; 7 bases are shared with TRBD2. Per germline, CDR1 DFQATT and CDR2 SNEGSKA (reference sequence). V trimming: 5 bases; J trimming: 3 bases; junction bases outside the gene matches: 9. The CDR3 covers 14 residues.

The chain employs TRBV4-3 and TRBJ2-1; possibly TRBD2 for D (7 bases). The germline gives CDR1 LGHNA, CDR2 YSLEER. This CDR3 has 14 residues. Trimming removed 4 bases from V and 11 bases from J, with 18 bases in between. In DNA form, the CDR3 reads TGCGCCAGCAGCCGGGCGGGGGCCCCGGATCAGCAGTTCTTC. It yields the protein CASSRAGAPDQQFF.

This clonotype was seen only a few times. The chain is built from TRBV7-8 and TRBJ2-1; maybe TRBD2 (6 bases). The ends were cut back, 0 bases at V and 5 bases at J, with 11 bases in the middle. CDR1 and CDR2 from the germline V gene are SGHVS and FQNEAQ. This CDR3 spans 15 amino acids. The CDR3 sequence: CASSLAWDSHNEQFF. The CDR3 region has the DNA TGTGCCAGCAGCTTAGCGTGGGACTCTCACAATGAGCAGTTCTTC.

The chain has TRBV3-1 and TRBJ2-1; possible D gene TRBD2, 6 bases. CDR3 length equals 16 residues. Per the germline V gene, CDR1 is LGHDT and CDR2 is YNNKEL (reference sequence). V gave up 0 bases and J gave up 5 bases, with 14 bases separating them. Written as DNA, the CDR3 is TGTGCCAGCAGCCAAGACCCCCGCGGGGAAAACAATGAGCAGTTCTTC. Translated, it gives CASSQDPRGENNEQFF.

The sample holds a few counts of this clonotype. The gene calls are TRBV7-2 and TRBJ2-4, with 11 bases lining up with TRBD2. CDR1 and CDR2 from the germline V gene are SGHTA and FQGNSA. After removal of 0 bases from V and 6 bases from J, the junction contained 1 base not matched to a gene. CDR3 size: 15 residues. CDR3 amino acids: CASSLATSGGNIQYF. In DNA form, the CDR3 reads TGTGCCAGCAGCTTAGCAACTAGCGGGGGAAACATTCAGTACTTC.

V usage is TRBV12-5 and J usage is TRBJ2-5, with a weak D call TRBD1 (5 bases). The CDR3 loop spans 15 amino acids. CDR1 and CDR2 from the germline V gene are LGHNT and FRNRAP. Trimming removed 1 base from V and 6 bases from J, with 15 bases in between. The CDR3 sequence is CASGLGCSGLQTQYF. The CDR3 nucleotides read TGTGCTAGTGGTTTGGGCTGTTCAGGGTTGCAGACCCAGTACTTC.

Here the CDR3 reads CATSRNPSDTQYF. In nucleotides, the CDR3 is TGTGCCACCAGCAGGAACCCCTCAGATACGCAGTATTTT. V and J are TRBV15 and TRBJ2-3; D remains unclear. The V gene lost 3 bases and the J gene lost 4 bases, with 8 bases spanning the gap. CDR1 LNHNV and CDR2 YYDKDF come from the germline V gene (reference sequence). The CDR3 length is 13 residues.

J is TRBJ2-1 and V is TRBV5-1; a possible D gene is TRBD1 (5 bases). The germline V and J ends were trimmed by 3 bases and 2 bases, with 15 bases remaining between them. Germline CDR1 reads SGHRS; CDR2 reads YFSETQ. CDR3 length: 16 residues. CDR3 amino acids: CASSSPLDNPYNEQFF. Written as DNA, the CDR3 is TGCGCCAGCAGCTCTCCTTTGGACAACCCCTACAATGAGCAGTTCTTC.

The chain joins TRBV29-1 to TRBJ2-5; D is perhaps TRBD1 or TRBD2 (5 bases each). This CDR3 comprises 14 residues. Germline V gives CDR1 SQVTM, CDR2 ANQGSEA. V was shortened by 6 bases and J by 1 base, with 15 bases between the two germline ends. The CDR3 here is CSVRDREGQETQYF. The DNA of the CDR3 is TGCAGCGTCAGAGACAGAGAGGGCCAAGAGACCCAGTACTTC.

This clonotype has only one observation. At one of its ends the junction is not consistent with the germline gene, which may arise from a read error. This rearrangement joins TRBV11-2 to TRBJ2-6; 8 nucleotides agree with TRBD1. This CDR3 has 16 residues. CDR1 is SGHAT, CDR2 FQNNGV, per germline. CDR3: CAGSFQGAAGANVLTF. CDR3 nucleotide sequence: TGTGCCGGCAGCTTTCAGGGGGCGGCTGGGGCCAACGTCCTGACTTTC.

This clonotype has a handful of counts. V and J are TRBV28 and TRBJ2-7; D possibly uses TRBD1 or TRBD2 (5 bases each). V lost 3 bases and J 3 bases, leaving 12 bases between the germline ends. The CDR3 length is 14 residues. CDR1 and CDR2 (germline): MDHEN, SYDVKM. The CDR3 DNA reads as TGTGCCAGCAGTTTTGGGGGACCGGGCTACGAGCAGTACTTC. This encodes CASSFGGPGYEQYF.

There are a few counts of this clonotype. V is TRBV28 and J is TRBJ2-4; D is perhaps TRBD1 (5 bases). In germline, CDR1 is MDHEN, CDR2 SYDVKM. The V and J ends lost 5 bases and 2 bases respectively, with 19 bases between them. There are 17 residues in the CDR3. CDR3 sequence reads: CASSRDDSKWPKNIQYF. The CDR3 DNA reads TGTGCCAGCAGTCGAGACGACAGTAAATGGCCCAAAAACATTCAGTACTTC.

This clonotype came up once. The CDR3 bases are TGCGCCAGCAGCTTGGCTAGGACAGGGTTTCAGCCAGATACGCAGTATTTT. Protein product: CASSLARTGFQPDTQYF. The rearrangement joins TRBV5-1 to TRBJ2-3, with TRBD1 identical over 8 bases. CDR3 length equals 17 residues. Trimming cost V 0 bases and J 4 bases; bases outside gene matches: 10. The V gene's germline CDR1 is SGHRS and CDR2 YFSETQ.

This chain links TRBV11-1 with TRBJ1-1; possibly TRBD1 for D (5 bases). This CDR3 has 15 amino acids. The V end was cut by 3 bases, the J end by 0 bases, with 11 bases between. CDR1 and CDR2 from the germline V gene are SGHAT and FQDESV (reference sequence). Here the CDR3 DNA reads TGTGCCAGCAGCTTTCTACAGGAAATGAACACTGAAGCTTTCTTT. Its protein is CASSFLQEMNTEAFF.

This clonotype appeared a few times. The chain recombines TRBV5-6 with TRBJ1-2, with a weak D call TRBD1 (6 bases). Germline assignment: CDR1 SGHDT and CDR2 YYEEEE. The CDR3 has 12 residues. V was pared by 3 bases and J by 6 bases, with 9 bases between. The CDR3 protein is CASSSRQDGYTF. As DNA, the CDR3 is TGTGCCAGCAGCTCAAGACAGGATGGCTACACCTTC.

The CDR3 region is CASSPDSDGGYTF. The CDR3 DNA is TGTGCCAGCAGTCCTGACTCTGACGGGGGCTACACCTTC. The V and J genes are TRBV6-5 and TRBJ1-2; D not certain. The CDR3 totals 13 residues. V lost 5 bases to trimming and J lost 8 bases, with 15 bases between them. The germline V gene has CDR1 MNHEY and CDR2 SVGAGI.

The CDR3 loop reads CASTTPGGSYEQYF. CDR3 sequence (DNA): TGTGCCAGCACAACCCCCGGGGGCTCCTACGAGCAGTACTTC. The gene calls are TRBV6-5 and TRBJ2-7, with a tentative D call TRBD2 (6 bases). Trimming pared 7 bases from V and 0 bases from J, leaving 13 bases between. Germline CDR1 MNHEY, CDR2 SVGAGI. The length of the CDR3 is 14 residues.

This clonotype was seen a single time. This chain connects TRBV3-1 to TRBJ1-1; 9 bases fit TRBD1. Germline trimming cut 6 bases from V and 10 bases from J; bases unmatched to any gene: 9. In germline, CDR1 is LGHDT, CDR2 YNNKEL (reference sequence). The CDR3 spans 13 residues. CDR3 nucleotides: TGTGCCAGCAGAAAGGGACAGGGCGTCGGAGCTTTCTTT. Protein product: CASRKGQGVGAFF.

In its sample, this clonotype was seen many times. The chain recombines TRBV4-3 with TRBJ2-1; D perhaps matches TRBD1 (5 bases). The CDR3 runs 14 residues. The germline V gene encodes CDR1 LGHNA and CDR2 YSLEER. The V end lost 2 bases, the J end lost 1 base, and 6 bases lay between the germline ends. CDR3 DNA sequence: TGCGCCAGCAGCCAACAGGGTTCCTACAATGAGCAGTTCTTC. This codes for CASSQQGSYNEQFF.

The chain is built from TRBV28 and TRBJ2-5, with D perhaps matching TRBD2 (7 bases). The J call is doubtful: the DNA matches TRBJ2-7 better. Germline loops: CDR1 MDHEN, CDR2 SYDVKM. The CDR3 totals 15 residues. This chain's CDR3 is CASSPRGAAGYEQYF. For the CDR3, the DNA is TGTGCCAGCAGCCCTCGGGGGGCCGCTGGGTACGAGCAGTACTTC.

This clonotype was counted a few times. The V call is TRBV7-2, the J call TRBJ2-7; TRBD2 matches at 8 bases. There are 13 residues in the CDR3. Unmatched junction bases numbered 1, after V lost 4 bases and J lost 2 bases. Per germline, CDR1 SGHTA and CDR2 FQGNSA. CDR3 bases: TGTGCCAGCAGCTGGGGACTAGCCTACGAGCAGTACTTC. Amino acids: CASSWGLAYEQYF.

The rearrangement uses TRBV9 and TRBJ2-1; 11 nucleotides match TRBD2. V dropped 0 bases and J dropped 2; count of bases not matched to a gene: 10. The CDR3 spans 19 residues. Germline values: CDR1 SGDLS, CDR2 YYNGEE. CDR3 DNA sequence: TGTGCCAGCAGCGTAGCTACGTGGGCTAGCGGGGGGACCTACAATGAGCAGTTCTTC. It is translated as CASSVATWASGGTYNEQFF.

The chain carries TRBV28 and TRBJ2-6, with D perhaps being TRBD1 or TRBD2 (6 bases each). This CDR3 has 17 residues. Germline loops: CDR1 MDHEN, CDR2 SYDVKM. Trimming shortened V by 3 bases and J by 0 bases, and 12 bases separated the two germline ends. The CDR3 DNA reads TGTGCCAGCAGTTTTCAGGGGACTCTCTCTGGGGCCAACGTCCTGACTTTC. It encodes CASSFQGTLSGANVLTF.